This TCR beta chain appears in the sequencing data of a study of Graves' ophthalmopathy and Graves' hyperthyroidism. This clonotype was seen repeatedly, ten times or more. Its antigen is unidentified. Study observations and caveats: Most thyroid-expanded clonotypes exceeding 0.001 frequency were also found in blood.

V shed 10 bases and J 6 bases; nucleotides not matched to a gene: 4. This CDR3 has 12 amino acids. Germline-derived CDR1 and CDR2 are SGHTS and YDEGEE. Scientists amplified the TCR beta CDR3 regions from RNA transcripts. First-round RT-PCR employed HTBI primers, with a second-round multiplex PCR after it. TCRdb passed the multiplex PCR reads through MiXCR, listing each CDR3 protein once. The data show 1 million to 1.3 million distinct CDR3 sequences, 35% to 40% seen once. This chain links TRBV5-8 with TRBJ1-2, with 12 bases fitting TRBD1. This clonotype was sampled from an adult man with Graves' hyperthyroidism. What was sequenced was peripheral blood or thyroid tissue (not recorded which). The CDR3 nucleotides are TGTGCCTTAGGGACAGGGGGCGATGGCTACACCTTC. Protein product: CALGTGGDGYTF.